A selection of T cell receptor beta chains follows, all from one sample in a study of shared clonotypes between healthy human individuals. Repertoires were generated with immunoSEQ multiplex PCR, while TCRdb's copy carries only in-frame clones and drops some. The sample lists about 470,000 clones; around 79% were seen once. Sequencing input: PBMCs. The receptors derive from a middle-aged woman in good health. Some clones in this sample may be carry-over from other donors' samples. Both conserved end residues are part of each CDR3. D genes are given only for firm matches. Only some rows state a clone size, as once, few, many or a class for expanded clones.

j_call: TRBJ1-2; clone_size: NA; d_call: NA; v_call: TRBV7-2; cdr3_aa: CASSLVGAGEGYTF; cdr3_nt: TGTGCCAGCAGCTTAGTTGGGGCAGGGGAGGGCTACACCTTC
j_call: TRBJ2-3; clone_size: NA; d_call: NA; v_call: TRBV9; cdr3_aa: CASTAAGGTDTQYF; cdr3_nt: TGTGCCAGCACCGCCGCCGGGGGTACAGATACGCAGTATTTT
j_call: TRBJ1-6; clone_size: NA; d_call: NA; v_call: TRBV18; cdr3_aa: CASSERGVNSPLHF; cdr3_nt: TGTGCCAGCTCAGAGAGGGGAGTGAATTCACCCCTCCACTTT
j_call: TRBJ2-2; clone_size: many; d_call: NA; v_call: TRBV5-4; cdr3_aa: CASSLVGLRYTGELFF; cdr3_nt: TGTGCCAGCAGCTTAGTGGGACTGAGATACACCGGGGAGCTGTTTTTT
j_call: TRBJ2-7; clone_size: NA; d_call: TRBD1; v_call: TRBV15; cdr3_aa: CATSRDRDYEQYF; cdr3_nt: TGTGCCACCAGCCGTGACAGGGACTACGAGCAGTACTTC
j_call: TRBJ2-1; clone_size: NA; d_call: TRBD1; v_call: TRBV18; cdr3_aa: CASSKGTGSYNEQFF; cdr3_nt: TGTGCCAGCTCTAAGGGGACAGGATCCTACAATGAGCAGTTCTTC
j_call: TRBJ2-5; clone_size: NA; d_call: TRBD2; v_call: TRBV5-4; cdr3_aa: CASSLAGGETQYF; cdr3_nt: TGTGCCAGCAGCTTGGCGGGAGGAGAGACCCAGTACTTC
j_call: TRBJ1-2; clone_size: NA; d_call: NA; v_call: TRBV2; cdr3_aa: CASSEKEVRGGRGYTF; cdr3_nt: TGTGCCAGCAGTGAAAAGGAAGTCAGGGGAGGCCGGGGCTACACCTTC
j_call: TRBJ2-2; clone_size: NA; d_call: TRBD2; v_call: TRBV4-2; cdr3_aa: CASSQDRAGAGELFF; cdr3_nt: TGTGCCAGCAGCCAAGATCGGGCGGGGGCCGGGGAGCTGTTTTTT
j_call: TRBJ1-5; clone_size: NA; d_call: NA; v_call: TRBV6-6; cdr3_aa: CASSYTGDNQPQHF; cdr3_nt: TGTGCCAGCAGTTACACGGGGGATAATCAGCCCCAGCATTTT
j_call: TRBJ2-1; clone_size: NA; d_call: TRBD2; v_call: TRBV7-2; cdr3_aa: CASSFGGSKNEQFF; cdr3_nt: TGTGCCAGCAGCTTCGGCGGGAGTAAGAATGAGCAGTTCTTC
j_call: TRBJ2-3; clone_size: NA; d_call: TRBD1; v_call: TRBV6-1; cdr3_aa: CASTTDRGGTDTQYF; cdr3_nt: TGTGCCAGCACTACGGACAGGGGGGGCACAGATACGCAGTATTTT
j_call: TRBJ1-2; clone_size: NA; d_call: NA; v_call: TRBV5-1; cdr3_aa: CASRPDNGYGYTF; cdr3_nt: TGCGCCAGCAGACCCGACAACGGCTATGGCTACACCTTC
j_call: TRBJ1-1; clone_size: NA; d_call: NA; v_call: TRBV7-9; cdr3_aa: CASSLPSGGGGTEAFF; cdr3_nt: TGTGCCAGCAGCCTCCCGAGTGGGGGAGGGGGCACTGAAGCTTTCTTT
j_call: TRBJ2-6; clone_size: many; d_call: NA; v_call: TRBV2; cdr3_aa: CASTGDASGANVLTF; cdr3_nt: TGTGCCAGCACAGGGGACGCTTCCGGGGCCAACGTCCTGACTTTC
j_call: TRBJ2-3; clone_size: NA; d_call: TRBD2; v_call: TRBV5-1; cdr3_aa: CASSSELSGRSGDTQYF; cdr3_nt: TGCGCCAGCAGCTCCGAACTAAGCGGGAGGAGTGGAGATACGCAGTATTTT
j_call: TRBJ1-1; clone_size: NA; d_call: TRBD1; v_call: TRBV5-1; cdr3_aa: CASRRGTGGGNTEAFF; cdr3_nt: TGCGCCAGCAGGCGGGGGACAGGGGGCGGAAACACTGAAGCTTTCTTT
j_call: TRBJ1-2; clone_size: NA; d_call: NA; v_call: TRBV5-4; cdr3_aa: CASSLDLLSWGSGYTF; cdr3_nt: TGTGCCAGCAGCTTGGATTTGCTCTCCTGGGGGTCTGGCTACACCTTC
j_call: TRBJ2-7; clone_size: NA; d_call: TRBD2; v_call: TRBV27; cdr3_aa: CASSLTSGAYEQYF; cdr3_nt: TGTGCCAGCAGCCTGACTAGCGGGGCCTACGAGCAGTACTTC
j_call: TRBJ2-7; clone_size: NA; d_call: NA; v_call: TRBV27; cdr3_aa: CASSLLPANYEQYF; cdr3_nt: TGTGCCAGCAGTTTATTGCCAGCCAACTACGAACAGTACTTC
j_call: TRBJ2-1; clone_size: NA; d_call: NA; v_call: TRBV18; cdr3_aa: CASSPPNVGTRFSDEQFF; cdr3_nt: TGTGCCAGCTCACCACCGAATGTCGGGACCAGGTTTTCCGATGAGCAGTTCTTC
j_call: TRBJ2-7; clone_size: NA; d_call: NA; v_call: TRBV5-4; cdr3_aa: CASSLGGPSSYEQYF; cdr3_nt: TGTGCCAGCAGCTTGGGAGGACCCAGCTCCTACGAGCAGTACTTC
j_call: TRBJ2-7; clone_size: NA; d_call: NA; v_call: TRBV2; cdr3_aa: CASSRRDADEQYF; cdr3_nt: TGTGCCAGCAGTCGTCGGGACGCCGACGAGCAGTACTTC
j_call: TRBJ2-5; clone_size: many; d_call: NA; v_call: TRBV14; cdr3_aa: CASSTLGVPTETQYF; cdr3_nt: TGTGCCAGCAGCACCCTCGGGGTTCCCACAGAGACCCAGTACTTC